Presented here are 8 T cell receptor beta chains from one specimen sequenced in a study of control samples from healthy donors and cancer patients. The assay was immunoSEQ multiplex PCR, and TCRdb's table has in-frame clones only and misses some. The sample shows 250,000 to 300,000 clones, around 80% of them seen only once. Sequences were obtained from PBMCs. These receptors were taken from a woman aged 60-75 years with lung cancer.

This clone was counted between two and nine times. This rearrangement joins TRBV19 to TRBJ2-7; no clear D gene. Germline CDR1 reads LNHDA; CDR2 reads SQIVND (reference sequence). Trimming cost V 4 bases and J 8 bases, with 9 bases left between them. The CDR3 extends over 11 amino acids. DNA of the CDR3: TGTGCCAGTAGTACCTCTACGCAGCAGTACTTC. This translates into CASSTSTQQYF.

CDR3 residues: CASSVEPYNEQFF. CDR3 bases: TGCGCCAGCAGTGTTGAGCCCTACAATGAGCAGTTCTTC. The chain uses TRBV10-1 and TRBJ2-1; D not certain. This CDR3 has 13 amino acids. Deletions cut 4 bases from V and 2 bases from J, with 6 bases between. Germline assignment: CDR1 WNHNN and CDR2 SYGVQD (reference sequence).

This clone was counted a single time. This chain links TRBV7-9 with TRBJ2-2; 7 positions agree with TRBD1. Trimming took 2 bases from V and 2 from J; bases not matched to a gene: 2. The CDR3 is 15 residues long. The germline V gene has CDR1 SEHNR and CDR2 FQNEAQ (reference sequence). CDR3 amino acids: CASSLLGGNTGELFF. Here the CDR3 DNA reads TGTGCCAGCAGCTTATTAGGGGGCAACACCGGGGAGCTGTTTTTT.

The table lists this clone with a few counts. V and J are TRBV5-1 and TRBJ2-5; no reliable D call. The CDR3 loop spans 14 amino acids. Between the trimmed V and J ends, which lost 4 bases and 5 bases, there was a span of 15 bases. Looked up from germline, CDR1 is SGHRS and CDR2 is YFSETQ. The CDR3 sequence is CASSVSAPGETQYF. The CDR3 coding sequence is TGCGCCAGCAGCGTCTCAGCCCCAGGCGAGACCCAGTACTTC.

V gene TRBV5-4 combines with J gene TRBJ2-2; 16 positions match TRBD2. The germline gives CDR1 SGHNT, CDR2 YYREEE (reference sequence). The CDR3 runs to 18 residues. Trimming at V came to 4 bases and at J to 5 bases, leaving 8 bases not matched to a gene. CDR3 sequence (DNA): TGTGCCAGCAGCCCCGGGACTAGCGGGGGGGCCTGGACCGGGGAGCTGTTTTTT. Translation gives CASSPGTSGGAWTGELFF.

Here the CDR3 reads CASSLGRQLMNTEAFF. For the CDR3, the DNA is TGCGCCAGCAGCTTGGGTCGGCAGCTGATGAACACTGAAGCTTTCTTT. J is TRBJ1-1 and V is TRBV5-1; D unresolved. Germline-derived CDR1 and CDR2 are SGHRS and YFSETQ. CDR3 length equals 16 residues. Trimming removed 0 bases at V and 0 bases at J, with 12 bases between.

This clone was seen just once. This sample also contains other DNA sequences that code for the same CDR3. V and J are TRBV5-1 and TRBJ2-5; D is perhaps TRBD2 (5 bases). V lost 5 bases and J 5 bases, leaving 10 bases between the germline ends. Germline V CDR1 and CDR2: SGHRS, YFSETQ. This CDR3 spans 12 amino acids. DNA for the CDR3: TGCGCCAGCAGTCCGGGGTCGGAGACCCAGTACTTC. Its protein product is CASSPGSETQYF.

The chain is built from TRBV11-2 and TRBJ1-6; no clear D gene. Looked up from germline, CDR1 is SGHAT and CDR2 is FQNNGV. This CDR3 has 15 residues. Trimming shortened V by 5 bases and J by 9 bases, and 17 bases separated the two germline ends. The CDR3 loop reads CASSPGGIWGSPLHF. The CDR3 nucleotides are TGTGCCAGCAGCCCAGGCGGGATCTGGGGTTCACCCCTCCACTTT.